This TCR beta chain is drawn from a study of blood T cell repertoires in COVID-19. About the research overall: The United States, Italy and Spain provided the acute and convalescent COVID-19 samples.

The data were produced by immunoSEQ multiplex PCR, yet TCRdb's version contains in-frame clones alone and is incomplete. The sample consists of 300,000 to 350,000 clones, over 80% of them appearing once. This clone was detected only once. Sequenced input: PBMCs or T cells enriched from blood (not recorded which). The clonotype was recovered from a man aged 25 to 40 who had recovered from COVID-19.

The CDR3 loop reads CASSQVWTDNEQFF. The CDR3 DNA reads TGCGCCAGCAGCCAAGTCTGGACAGACAATGAGCAGTTCTTC. The chain links TRBV4-1 to TRBJ2-1, with D possibly being TRBD1 (6 bases). Trimming left V 1 base short and J 5 bases short, with 9 bases between. Germline CDR1 MGHRA, CDR2 YSYEKL. The CDR3 sequence is 14 residues long.